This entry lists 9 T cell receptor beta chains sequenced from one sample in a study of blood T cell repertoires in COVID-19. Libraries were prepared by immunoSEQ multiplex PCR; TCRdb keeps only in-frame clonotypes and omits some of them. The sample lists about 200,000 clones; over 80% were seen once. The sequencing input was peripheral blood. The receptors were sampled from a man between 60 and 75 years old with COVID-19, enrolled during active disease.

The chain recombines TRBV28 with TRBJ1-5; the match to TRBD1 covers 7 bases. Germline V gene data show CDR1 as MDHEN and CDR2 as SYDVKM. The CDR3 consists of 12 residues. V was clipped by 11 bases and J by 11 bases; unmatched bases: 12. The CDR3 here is CAGGTDPRSQHF. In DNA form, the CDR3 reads TGTGCCGGAGGGACAGATCCTAGGTCCCAGCATTTT.

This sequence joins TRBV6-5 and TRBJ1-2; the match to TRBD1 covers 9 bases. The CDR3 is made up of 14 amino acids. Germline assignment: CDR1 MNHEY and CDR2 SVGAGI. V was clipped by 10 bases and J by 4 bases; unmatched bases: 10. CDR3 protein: CATLGTGPTYGYTF. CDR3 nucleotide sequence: TGTGCCACACTGGGGACAGGGCCCACCTATGGCTACACCTTC.

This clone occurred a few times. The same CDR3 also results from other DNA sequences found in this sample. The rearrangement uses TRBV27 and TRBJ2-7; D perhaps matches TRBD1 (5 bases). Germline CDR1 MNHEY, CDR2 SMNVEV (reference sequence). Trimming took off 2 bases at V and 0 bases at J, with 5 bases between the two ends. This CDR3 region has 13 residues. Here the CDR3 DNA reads TGTGCCAGCAGTTTACAGGGCTCCTACGAGCAGTACTTC. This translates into CASSLQGSYEQYF.

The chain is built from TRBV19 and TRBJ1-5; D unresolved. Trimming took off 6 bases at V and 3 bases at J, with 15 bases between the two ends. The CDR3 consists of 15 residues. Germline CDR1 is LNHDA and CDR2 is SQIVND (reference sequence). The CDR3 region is CASSIIDGYNQPQHF. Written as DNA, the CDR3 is TGTGCCAGTAGCATAATCGACGGGTACAATCAGCCCCAGCATTTT.

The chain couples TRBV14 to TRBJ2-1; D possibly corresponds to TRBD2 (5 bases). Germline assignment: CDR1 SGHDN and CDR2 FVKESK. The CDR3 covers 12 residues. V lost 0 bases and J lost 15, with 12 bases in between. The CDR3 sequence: CASSQDRASRFF. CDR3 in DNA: TGTGCCAGCAGCCAAGATCGGGCTAGCCGGTTCTTC.

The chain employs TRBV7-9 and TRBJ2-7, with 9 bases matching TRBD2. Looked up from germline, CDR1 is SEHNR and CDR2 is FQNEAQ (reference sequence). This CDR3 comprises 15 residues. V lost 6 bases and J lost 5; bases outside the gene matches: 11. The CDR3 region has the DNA TGTGCCAGCAGTTTCCAACCGGGACTAGCCCACGAGCAGTACTTC. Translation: CASSFQPGLAHEQYF.

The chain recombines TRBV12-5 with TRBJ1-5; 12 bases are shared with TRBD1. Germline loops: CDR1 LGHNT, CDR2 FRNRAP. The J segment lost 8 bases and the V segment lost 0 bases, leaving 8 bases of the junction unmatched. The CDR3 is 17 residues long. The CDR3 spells CASGLVGGTGGGKPQHF. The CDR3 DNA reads TGTGCTAGTGGTTTGGTGGGGGGGACAGGGGGCGGAAAGCCCCAGCATTTT.

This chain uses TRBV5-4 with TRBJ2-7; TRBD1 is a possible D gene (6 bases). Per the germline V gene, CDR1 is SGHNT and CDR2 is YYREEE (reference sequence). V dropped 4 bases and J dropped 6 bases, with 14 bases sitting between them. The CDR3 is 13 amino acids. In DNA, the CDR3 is TGTGCCAGCAGCCTCCGACAGGAGGTCGAGCAGTACTTC. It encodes CASSLRQEVEQYF.

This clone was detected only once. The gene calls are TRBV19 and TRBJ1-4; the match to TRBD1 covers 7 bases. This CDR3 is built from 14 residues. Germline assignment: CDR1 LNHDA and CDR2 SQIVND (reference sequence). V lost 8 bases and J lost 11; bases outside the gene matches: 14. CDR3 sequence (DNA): TGTGCCAGTGGATCCCGACAGGGACGGGGGAAACTGTTTTTT. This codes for CASGSRQGRGKLFF. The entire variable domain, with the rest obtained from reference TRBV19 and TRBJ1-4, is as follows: DGGITQSPKYLFRKEGQNVTLSCEQNLNHDAMYWYRQDPGQGLRLIYYSQIVNDFQKGDIAEGYSVSREKKESFPLTVTSAQKNPTAFYLCASGSRQGRGKLFFGSGTQLSVL.